This TCR beta chain was obtained from a study of cytomegalovirus exposure and HLA in healthy donors. Study information: An analysis done earlier identified almost 120 million unique TCR beta sequences from approximately 200 million T cells. General observations from the study: TCR beta sequences numbering under 20,000 were associated with HLA alleles at 0.05 false discovery rate in a later analysis. Most TCR sequences proved rare, with some public TCRs found in many donors.

This CDR3 contains 14 residues. Trimming left V 10 bases short and J 0 bases short, with 14 bases between. A multiplex PCR was run with 60 Vbeta primers and 13 Jbeta primers. The protocol was immunoSEQ multiplex PCR, while the TCRdb copy is restricted to in-frame clones and leaves out a portion. The sample consists of roughly 170,000 clones, around 80% of them appearing once. A remark on this clone: Its antigen remains unidentified.

This TCR derives from a female donor in good health and CMV-seronegative. Sequencing input: PBMCs. This chain uses TRBV23-1 with TRBJ2-3; TRBD2 is a possible D gene (5 bases). TRBV23-1 is labeled an ORF, and its function is uncertain. The CDR3 region has the DNA TGCGCCACCGTGGGAGCAGTGAGCACAGATACGCAGTATTTT. Translated: CATVGAVSTDTQYF.